These 9 T cell receptor beta chains originate from one sample sequenced in a study of beta chain features in type 1 diabetes. TCRB transcripts that were expressed got sequenced, as all of the isolated RNA had been reverse transcribed. Profiled with immunoSEQ multiplex PCR; TCRdb holds only in-frame clones, not every one. The sample includes 300,000 to 400,000 clones, 7.5% to 9% seen only once; the top ten take less than 0.45%. Sequenced input: central memory CD4+ T cells from blood. All receptors come from a woman between 18 and 29 years old in good health.

This clone appeared a few times. This CDR3 reads CASSSQLASYEQYF. In DNA form, the CDR3 reads TGTGCCAGCAGCTCCCAACTAGCGTCCTACGAGCAGTACTTC. The chain recombines TRBV5-6 with TRBJ2-7; 7 bases align to TRBD2. Germline CDR1 is SGHDT and CDR2 is YYEEEE. This CDR3 has 14 residues. J was trimmed by 1 base and V by 3 bases; bases with no gene match: 4.

V gene TRBV4-3 combines with J gene TRBJ1-1; the D gene is possibly TRBD1 (6 bases). CDR1 and CDR2 from the germline V gene are LGHNA and YSLEER. Trimming pared 2 bases from V and 5 bases from J, leaving 12 bases between. The length of the CDR3 is 14 residues. CDR3 nucleotides: TGCGCCAGCAGCCAATCTGGACAGTGGACTGAAGCTTTCTTT. It yields the protein CASSQSGQWTEAFF.

The CDR3 spells CASSTWTGTGSTDTQYF. As DNA, the CDR3 is TGTGCCAGCAGCACCTGGACCGGGACAGGGTCCACAGATACGCAGTATTTT. The chain carries TRBV7-9 and TRBJ2-3; 9 bases align to TRBD1. This CDR3 is built from 17 residues. V lost 5 bases to trimming and J lost 2 bases; unmatched junction nucleotides: 11. The germline CDR1 and CDR2 sequences are SEHNR and FQNEAQ (reference sequence).

This clone was picked up a small number of times. V gene TRBV5-1 combines with J gene TRBJ1-2, with TRBD1 matching 7 bases. Germline CDR1 reads SGHRS; CDR2 reads YFSETQ. The J segment lost 7 bases and the V segment lost 2 bases, leaving 5 bases of the junction unmatched. This CDR3 contains 13 residues. The CDR3 sequence is CASSFVGTAGYTF. The CDR3 nucleotides read TGCGCCAGCAGCTTCGTCGGGACAGCTGGCTACACCTTC.

The sample holds one count of this clone. The chain couples TRBV4-3 to TRBJ2-2; a weak D match, TRBD2 (5 bases). Germline V lookup: CDR1 LGHNA, CDR2 YSLEER. This CDR3 region has 16 residues. V was shortened by 0 bases and J by 8 bases, with 16 bases between the two germline ends. CDR3 nucleotides: TGCGCCAGCAGCCAAGATCCGGGAAGAGGATTGGGGGAGCTGTTTTTT. The encoded protein is CASSQDPGRGLGELFF.

Worth noting for this clone: Other DNA sequences in this specimen translate into the identical CDR3. V and J are TRBV5-4 and TRBJ2-5, with D unresolved. The CDR3 spans 13 residues. Germline V gene data show CDR1 as SGHNT and CDR2 as YYREEE (reference sequence). V was trimmed by 0 bases and J by 2 bases, leaving 5 bases between them. CDR3 loop: CASSLGQQETQYF. CDR3 in DNA: TGTGCCAGCAGCTTGGGACAACAAGAGACCCAGTACTTC. The full variable domain, with the rest looked up from reference TRBV5-4 and TRBJ2-5, is ETGVTQSPTHLIKTRGQQVTLRCSSQSGHNTVSWYQQALGQGPQFIFQYYREEENGRGNFPPRFSGLQFPNYSSELNVNALELDDSALYLCASSLGQQETQYFGPGTRLLVL.

This clone was counted between two and nine times. CDR3 loop: CASSLGLTSNRELFF. The CDR3 DNA reads TGTGCCAGCAGCTTAGGACTGACTAGCAATCGGGAGCTGTTTTTT. The rearrangement links TRBV11-2 to TRBJ2-2, with TRBD2 identical over 7 bases. The CDR3 length is 15 residues. V lost 1 base and J lost 9; bases outside the gene matches: 8. From germline, CDR1 is SGHAT and CDR2 FQNNGV.

This clone has more than one count but fewer than ten. Other DNA variants within this sample encode the same CDR3. V and J are TRBV6-5 and TRBJ2-3; D gene ambiguous. Per germline, CDR1 MNHEY and CDR2 SVGAGI. This CDR3 contains 14 residues. Trimming pared 0 bases from V and 3 bases from J, leaving 7 bases between. The CDR3 nucleotides are TGTGCCAGCAGTTACTCTTACGGTACAGATACGCAGTATTTT. This translates into CASSYSYGTDTQYF.

In its sample, this clone was seen many times. This chain joins TRBV6-5 and TRBJ1-5, with D possibly being TRBD1 (5 bases). Trimming removed 6 bases at V and 5 bases at J, with 11 bases between. The CDR3 runs 13 residues. The germline CDR1 and CDR2 sequences are MNHEY and SVGAGI. The CDR3: CASRKTEHQPQHF. CDR3 DNA sequence: TGTGCCAGCAGAAAGACAGAACATCAGCCCCAGCATTTT.